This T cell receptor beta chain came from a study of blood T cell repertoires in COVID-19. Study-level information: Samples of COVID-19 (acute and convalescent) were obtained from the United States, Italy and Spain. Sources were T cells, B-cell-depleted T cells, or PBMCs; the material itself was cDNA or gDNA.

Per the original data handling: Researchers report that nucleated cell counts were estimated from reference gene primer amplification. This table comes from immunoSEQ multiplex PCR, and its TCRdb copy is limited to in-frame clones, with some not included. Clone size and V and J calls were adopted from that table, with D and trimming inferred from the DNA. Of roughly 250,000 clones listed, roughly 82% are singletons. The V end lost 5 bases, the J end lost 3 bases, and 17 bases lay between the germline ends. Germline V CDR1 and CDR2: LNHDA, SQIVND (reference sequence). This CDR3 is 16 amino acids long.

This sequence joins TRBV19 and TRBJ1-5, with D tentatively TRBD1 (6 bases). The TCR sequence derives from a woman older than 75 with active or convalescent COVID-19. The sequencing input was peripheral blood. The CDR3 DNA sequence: TGTGCCAGTAGTTCCATCCGGGACATACTCAATCAGCCCCAGCATTTT. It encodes CASSSIRDILNQPQHF.